Below, 31 T cell receptor beta chains from the same sample are listed, as sequenced in a study of CXCR3-negative and CXCR3-positive naive CD8 T cells. The libraries of TRB cDNA were prepared using 5' RACE with UMI labels. TCRdb re-called the 5' RACE reads and catalogs CDR3 proteins one per entry, DNA excluded. This repertoire comprises 90,000 to 95,000 distinct CDR3 sequences; its ten largest clones make up over 1.5%. The sample comprised naive CXCR3- CD8+ T cells from blood. Sample subset: CD45RO-CCR7+CD27+CD95- naive CD8+ T cells lacking CXCR3 (TNR3-). All receptors derive from a human donor in good health. Some clones in this sample may be carry-over from other donors' samples.

The genes are TRBV6-2 or TRBV6-3 and TRBJ2-1; without DNA, the TCRdb call of TRBD2 cannot be checked. This CDR3 contains 18 residues. Germline-derived CDR1 and CDR2 are MNHEY and SVGEGT. This CDR3 is CASRPLPRPSGGNNEQFF.

This chain links TRBV9 with TRBJ1-1; TCRdb outputs TRBD1, but without DNA this stays unchecked. This CDR3 has 18 residues. Germline V gene sequence: CDR1 SGDLS, CDR2 YYNGEE. The CDR3: CASSVAVEQGPEDTEAFF. The whole variable domain, filled in from reference TRBV9 and TRBJ1-1, reads DSGVTQTPKHLITATGQRVTLRCSPRSGDLSVYWYQQSLDQGLQFLIQYYNGEERAKGNILERFSAQQFPDLHSELNLSSLELGDSALYFCASSVAVEQGPEDTEAFFGQGTRLTVV.

CDR3 sequence: CATSTAWTDDEQFF. The chain couples TRBV15 to TRBJ2-1; TCRdb's D call of TRBD1 is untestable without DNA. There are 14 residues in the CDR3. The germline V gene encodes CDR1 LNHNV and CDR2 YYDKDF (reference sequence).

The V gene is TRBV7-8, the J gene TRBJ2-7; without DNA, the TCRdb call of TRBD1 cannot be checked. The CDR3 is 14 residues long. Germline V gives CDR1 SGHVS, CDR2 FQNEAQ. The CDR3 region is CASSLMTGAYEQYF. Supplemented by reference TRBV7-8 and TRBJ2-7, the full variable domain reads GAGVSQSPRYKVAKRGQDVALRCDPISGHVSLFWYQQALGQGPEFLTYFQNEAQLDKSGLPSDRFFAERPEGSVSTLKIQRTQQEDSAVYLCASSLMTGAYEQYFGPGTRLTVT.

This rearrangement joins TRBV29-1 to TRBJ2-5; checking the TCRdb D call of TRBD2 is not possible without DNA. Germline assignment: CDR1 SQVTM and CDR2 ANQGSEA. The CDR3 is 16 residues long. Here the CDR3 reads CSVGPPLAGGRETQYF.

The CDR3 here is CSVEDRGRYREQYF. The chain employs TRBV29-1 and TRBJ2-7; without DNA, the TCRdb call of TRBD2 cannot be checked. The CDR3 has 14 residues. Germline V lookup: CDR1 SQVTM, CDR2 ANQGSEA.

V and J are TRBV21-1 and TRBJ1-5; lacking DNA, the TRBD1 call made by TCRdb goes unchecked. TRBV21-1 is assigned pseudogene status. The CDR3 has 19 residues. This CDR3 is CASSKAFVQGVRGDQPQHF.

The chain is built from TRBV18 and TRBJ2-1. The CDR3 has 15 residues. Germline V lookup: CDR1 KGHSH, CDR2 LQKENI. This chain's CDR3 is CASSPDSQAHNEQFF.

The genes are TRBV29-1 and TRBJ2-5. The CDR3 runs to 11 residues. In germline, CDR1 is SQVTM, CDR2 ANQGSEA. Here the CDR3 reads CSVQIWETQYF.

The chain recombines TRBV7-9 with TRBJ2-5. From germline, CDR1 is SEHNR and CDR2 FQNEAQ (reference sequence). CDR3 length equals 13 residues. CDR3 sequence: CASSLQGFETQYF.

Here the CDR3 reads CASSVQVEQYF. The chain recombines TRBV25-1 with TRBJ2-7. The CDR3 covers 11 residues. In germline, CDR1 is MGHDK, CDR2 SYGVNS.

This chain connects TRBV9 to TRBJ1-1; absent DNA, TCRdb's TRBD1 call cannot be checked. Germline values: CDR1 SGDLS, CDR2 YYNGEE. The CDR3 sequence is 16 residues long. The CDR3 is CASSEYQGARDTEAFF.

The gene calls are TRBV21-1 and TRBJ1-1; with no DNA, the TCRdb D assignment of TRBD1 cannot be verified. TRBV21-1 is an annotated pseudogene. The CDR3 is made up of 16 amino acids. The CDR3 reads CTSSSPAGRENTEAFF.

The chain couples TRBV4-1 to TRBJ2-7. The CDR3 consists of 16 residues. Per germline, CDR1 MGHRA and CDR2 YSYEKL. The CDR3 spells CASSQDWTSSSYEQYF.

The chain uses TRBV6-5 and TRBJ1-2; lacking DNA, the TRBD1 call made by TCRdb goes unchecked. The germline V gene has CDR1 MNHEY and CDR2 SVGAGI. The CDR3 spans 13 residues. The CDR3 sequence is CASSYSAGNGYTF.

J is TRBJ2-3 and V is TRBV9; TCRdb's assignment of TRBD2 cannot be checked, as there is no DNA. The CDR3 totals 15 residues. CDR1 SGDLS and CDR2 YYNGEE come from the germline V gene. The CDR3 here is CASSPRGRRTDTQYF.

The CDR3 reads CASSTGTGSLGEQYF. The V call is TRBV28, the J call TRBJ2-7; the D gene TCRdb calls, TRBD1, cannot be checked with no DNA. Germline V lookup: CDR1 MDHEN, CDR2 SYDVKM. CDR3 size: 15 residues.

J is TRBJ2-7 and V is TRBV7-2. The CDR3 is 16 amino acids. Germline CDR1 SGHTA, CDR2 FQGNSA. The CDR3 is CASSLAFDKLTYEQYF.

The chain employs TRBV6-2 or TRBV6-3 and TRBJ2-1; TCRdb's D gene call, TRBD2, goes unchecked for lack of DNA. The CDR3 is 15 amino acids. Per germline, CDR1 MNHEY and CDR2 SVGEGT. CDR3 sequence: CASISITSGGLEQFF.

The V call is TRBV4-3, the J call TRBJ2-7. From germline, CDR1 is LGHNA and CDR2 YSLEER. There are 15 residues in the CDR3. The CDR3 sequence is CASSQDIGENYEQYF.

This chain joins TRBV29-1 and TRBJ2-3; TCRdb gives TRBD1 as the D gene, but with no DNA this cannot be confirmed. Germline values: CDR1 SQVTM, CDR2 ANQGSEA. This CDR3 is built from 13 residues. The CDR3 protein is CSVESDRVDTQYF.

This chain uses TRBV11-3 with TRBJ2-7; absent DNA, TCRdb's TRBD2 call cannot be checked. CDR1 is SGHNT, CDR2 YENEEA, per germline. The CDR3 runs 15 residues. The CDR3 region is CASSESAGGSNEQYF.

V and J are TRBV6-5 and TRBJ2-1; TCRdb gives TRBD2 as the D gene, but with no DNA this cannot be confirmed. Germline-derived CDR1 and CDR2 are MNHEY and SVGAGI. The CDR3 runs to 15 residues. The CDR3 sequence: CASSYSPGGVDEQFF.

The chain uses TRBV20-1 and TRBJ1-2; with no DNA, the TCRdb D assignment of TRBD1 cannot be verified. CDR3 length: 13 amino acids. From germline, CDR1 is DFQATT and CDR2 SNEGSKA (reference sequence). This CDR3 is CSARDGDRVGYTF.

This chain uses TRBV20-1 with TRBJ2-1. Germline V gene data show CDR1 as DFQATT and CDR2 as SNEGSKA (reference sequence). The CDR3 totals 12 residues. CDR3 residues: CSARGEGTEQFF.

V is TRBV20-1 and J is TRBJ2-1; TCRdb picks TRBD1, but there is no DNA to check that call. The CDR3 runs to 11 residues. From germline, CDR1 is DFQATT and CDR2 SNEGSKA (reference sequence). CDR3 amino acids: CSVGGYNEQFF.

The chain uses TRBV27 and TRBJ1-1; the D call of TRBD1 rests on TCRdb alone, since no DNA is present to check it. The CDR3 totals 15 residues. Germline V gene data show CDR1 as MNHEY and CDR2 as SMNVEV (reference sequence). This CDR3 is CASSFIEQGNTEAFF.

V usage is TRBV5-1 and J usage is TRBJ2-7. Germline CDR1 and CDR2: SGHRS and YFSETQ. The CDR3 is 13 amino acids. The CDR3 region is CASSLGAAYEQYF.

This sequence joins TRBV7-9 and TRBJ2-2; TCRdb's assignment of TRBD2 cannot be checked, as there is no DNA. This CDR3 comprises 18 residues. Germline assignment: CDR1 SEHNR and CDR2 FQNEAQ (reference sequence). This CDR3 reads CASSLEHGGIVDTGELFF. Complete variable domain (other parts from reference TRBV7-9 and TRBJ2-2): DTGVSQNPRHKITKRGQNVTFRCDPISEHNRLYWYRQTLGQGPEFLTYFQNEAQLEKSRLLSDRFSAERPKGSFSTLEIQRTEQGDSAMYLCASSLEHGGIVDTGELFFGEGSRLTVL.

This chain links TRBV29-1 with TRBJ2-1; with no DNA, the TCRdb D assignment of TRBD1 cannot be verified. The CDR3 is 14 amino acids. Germline-derived CDR1 and CDR2 are SQVTM and ANQGSEA. This CDR3 is CSVDGGETYNEQFF.

The chain carries TRBV4-3 and TRBJ1-1. The CDR3 covers 14 residues. Germline CDR1 is LGHNA and CDR2 is YSLEER. The CDR3 spells CASSQEKEFTEAFF.